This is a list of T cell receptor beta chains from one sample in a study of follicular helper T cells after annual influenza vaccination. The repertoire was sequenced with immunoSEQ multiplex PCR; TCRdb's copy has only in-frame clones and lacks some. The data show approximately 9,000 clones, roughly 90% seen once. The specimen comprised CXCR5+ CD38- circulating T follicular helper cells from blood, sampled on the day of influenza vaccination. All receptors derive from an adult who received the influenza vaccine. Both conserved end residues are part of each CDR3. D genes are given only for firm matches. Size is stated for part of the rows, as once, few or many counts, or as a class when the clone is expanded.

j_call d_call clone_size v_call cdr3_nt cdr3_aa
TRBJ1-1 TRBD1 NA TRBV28 TGTGCCAGCAGCGTAACAGGGGGCAGAGTTTTCTTT CASSVTGGRVFF
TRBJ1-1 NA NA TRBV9 TGTGCCAGCAGCGCGGGAGACCCGCAGGGCACTGAAGCTTTCTTT CASSAGDPQGTEAFF
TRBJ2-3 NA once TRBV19 TGTGCCAGTAGTAGCTTAAGCACAGATACGCAGTATTTT CASSSLSTDTQYF
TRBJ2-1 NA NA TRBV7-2 TGTGCCAGCAGCTCCCAAGGTAGGGGTGGCTACAATGAGCAGTTCTTC CASSSQGRGGYNEQFF
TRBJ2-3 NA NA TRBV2 TGTGCCAGCTACCTTGTGGGTCCAGGTACGCAGTATTTT CASYLVGPGTQYF
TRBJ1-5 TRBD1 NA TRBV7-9 TGTGCCAGCAGCTTAGAGTACGGACAGGGGGGTCAGCCCCAGCATTTT CASSLEYGQGGQPQHF
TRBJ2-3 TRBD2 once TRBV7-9 TGTGCCAGCAGCTCAGGACTAGCGGGGGATATAGGTACGCAGTATTTT CASSSGLAGDIGTQYF
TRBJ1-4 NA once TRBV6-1 TGTGCCAGCTGCCCCGAATCATATGAAAAACTGTTTTTT CASCPESYEKLFF
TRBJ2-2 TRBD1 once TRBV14 TGTGCCAGCAGTCCCACACGGACAGGGCTGCTGTTTTTT CASSPTRTGLLFF
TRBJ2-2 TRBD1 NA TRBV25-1 TGTGCCAGCAGTGACCCGGACAGGGGGTCCGGGGAGCTGTTTTTT CASSDPDRGSGELFF
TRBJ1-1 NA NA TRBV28 TGTGCCAGCAGTTATTACGGCAGAGAAGCTTTCTTT CASSYYGREAFF
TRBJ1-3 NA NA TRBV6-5 TGTGCCAGCCAGACCATCAACTCTGGAAACACCATATATTTT CASQTINSGNTIYF
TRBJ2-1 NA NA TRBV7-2 TGTGCCAGCAGCTTGGGCAGCTACAATGAGCAGTTCTTC CASSLGSYNEQFF
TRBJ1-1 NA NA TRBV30 TGTGCCTGGAGTGTACGCCCAGGGCCGAGCACTGAAGCTTTCTTT CAWSVRPGPSTEAFF
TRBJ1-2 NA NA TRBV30 TGTGCCTGGAGTGTAACAAGGGGAGTATCTACCTTC CAWSVTRGVSTF
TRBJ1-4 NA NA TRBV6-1 TGTGCCAGCAGTACGAGTCAGGCAACTAATGAAAAACTGTTTTTT CASSTSQATNEKLFF
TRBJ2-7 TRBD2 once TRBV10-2 TGCGCCAGCAGTCTGGGTCCTGCGGGGGGCTCCAACGAGCAGTACTTC CASSLGPAGGSNEQYF
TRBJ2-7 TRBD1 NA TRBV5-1 TGCGCCAGCAGCTTGGCCCCCGACAGGGCCGAGCAGTACTTC CASSLAPDRAEQYF
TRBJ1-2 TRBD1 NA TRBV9 TGTGCCAGCAGCGTCTCAGGGGGCAACTATGGCTACACCTTC CASSVSGGNYGYTF
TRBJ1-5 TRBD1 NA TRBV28 TGTGCCAGCAGTTCCACTGACATGGGACAGTATAGCAATCAGCCCCAGCATTTT CASSSTDMGQYSNQPQHF
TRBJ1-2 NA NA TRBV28 TGTGCCGGTCAAAGCCCAGTTGAAGGCTACACCTTC CAGQSPVEGYTF
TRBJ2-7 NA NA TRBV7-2 TGTGCCAGCAGCTCCCCCCAAGACTACGAGCAGTACTTC CASSSPQDYEQYF
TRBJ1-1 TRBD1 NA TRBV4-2 TGTGCCAGCAGCCAGGAGAGACAGGGGACTGAAGCTTTCTTT CASSQERQGTEAFF
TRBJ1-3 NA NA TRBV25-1 TGTGCCTCCGAGGGAGATGGAAACACCATATATTTT CASEGDGNTIYF
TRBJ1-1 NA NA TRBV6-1 TGTGCCAGCACAAGGGGCACGAACACTGAAGCTTTCTTT CASTRGTNTEAFF
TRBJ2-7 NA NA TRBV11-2 TGTGCCAGCAGCCGAGGACAGCTCTTTGAGCAGTACTTC CASSRGQLFEQYF
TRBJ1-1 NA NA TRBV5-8 TGTGCCAGCAATCCCGTTTTGAGGGAAGCTTTCTTT CASNPVLREAFF
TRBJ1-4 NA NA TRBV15 TGTGCCACCGCACTAGACAGGCAAGATGAAAAACTGTTTTTT CATALDRQDEKLFF
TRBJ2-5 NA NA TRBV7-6 TGTGCCAGCAGCCACGAGGGGGGAGCGGAGACCCAGTACTTC CASSHEGGAETQYF
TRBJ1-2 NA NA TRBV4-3 TGCGCCAGCAGCCAAGGGGGGGGTGCTGGCTATGGCTACACCTTC CASSQGGGAGYGYTF
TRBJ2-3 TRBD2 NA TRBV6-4 TGTGCCAGCAGTGGGACTAGCGGGGGGGCAGATACGCAGTATTTT CASSGTSGGADTQYF
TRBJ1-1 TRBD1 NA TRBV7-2 TGTGCCAGCAGTACAGGGGCCTGTACTGAAGCTTTCTTT CASSTGACTEAFF